This T cell receptor beta chain was found in a study of blood T cell repertoires in COVID-19. Study-wide context: Acute and convalescent COVID-19 samples came from the United States, Italy and Spain. Sources were T cells, B-cell-depleted T cells, or PBMCs; the material itself was cDNA or gDNA.

Authors' data handling: Estimation of nucleated cell counts relied on the amplification of reference gene primers. Clones were read by immunoSEQ multiplex PCR, and TCRdb kept only the in-frame ones, dropping some. Clonal size and the V and J genes are those of that table, whereas D and trimming came from the DNA. The profile covers 150,000 to 200,000 clones, with 70% to 90% appearing a single time and around 1.9% taken by the ten largest. V was trimmed by 3 bases and J by 4 bases, leaving 9 bases between them. Germline lookup yields CDR1 SGHTA and CDR2 FQGNSA. The CDR3 consists of 13 residues. The sample taken for sequencing was peripheral blood. This sequence originates from a man between 65 and 85 years old with active or convalescent COVID-19. The rearrangement uses TRBV7-2 and TRBJ1-2; D unclear. The CDR3 nucleotides are TGTGCCAGCAGCTTTACGGAGCCCTATGGCTACACCTTC. Amino acids: CASSFTEPYGYTF.